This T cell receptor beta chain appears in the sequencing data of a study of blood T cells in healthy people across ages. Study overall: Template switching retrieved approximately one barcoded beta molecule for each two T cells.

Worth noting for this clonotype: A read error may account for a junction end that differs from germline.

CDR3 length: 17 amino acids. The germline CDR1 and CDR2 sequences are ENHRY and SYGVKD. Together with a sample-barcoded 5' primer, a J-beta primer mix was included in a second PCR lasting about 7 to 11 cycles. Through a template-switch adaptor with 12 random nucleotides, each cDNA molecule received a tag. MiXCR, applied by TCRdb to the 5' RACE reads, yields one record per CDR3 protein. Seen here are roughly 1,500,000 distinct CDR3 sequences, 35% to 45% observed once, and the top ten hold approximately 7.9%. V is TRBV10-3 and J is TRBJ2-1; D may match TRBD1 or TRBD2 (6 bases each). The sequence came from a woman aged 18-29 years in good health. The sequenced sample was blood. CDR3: CAISERSGASSYNERFF. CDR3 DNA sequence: TGTGCCATCAGTGAGAGGTCGGGGGCGAGCTCCTACAATGAGCGGTTCTTC.